This T cell receptor (beta chain) was identified during a study of T cells after yellow fever vaccination. Study findings and constraints: Weaker overall was a secondary response that nonetheless peaked faster, on day 5 versus 15.

TCRdb called the 5' RACE reads again in MiXCR, with one record for every CDR3 protein. The repertoire has 100,000 to 150,000 distinct CDR3 sequences, around 15% of them found once; the top ten carry roughly 41%. To note about this clonotype: Its target is unknown.

CDR3 length equals 16 residues. The V gene lost 5 bases and the J gene lost 0 bases, with 16 bases spanning the gap. The V gene's germline CDR1 is SGHVS and CDR2 FNYEAQ. The receptor's source is a man younger than 35 who received the YFV17D yellow fever vaccine. The rearrangement joins TRBV7-6 to TRBJ1-2; D may be TRBD1 (6 bases). The specimen was CD8+ T cells sorted from PBMCs, collected 5 days after the yellow fever booster vaccination. Written as DNA, the CDR3 is TGTGCCAGCAGCCCGGCAGGGAAGGGGGCTAACTATGGCTACACCTTC. It codes for CASSPAGKGANYGYTF.